This T cell receptor beta chain was observed in a study of shared clonotypes between healthy human individuals. Study-level background: In total, the donors were a couple of women and three men aged 18 to 49.

Repertoires were generated with immunoSEQ multiplex PCR, while TCRdb's copy carries only in-frame clones and drops some. Found here are roughly 2.5 million clones, around 90% of them singletons; the top ten hold 0.14%. Trimming cost V 6 bases and J 6 bases, with 7 bases left between them. CDR1 is DFQATT, CDR2 SNEGSKA, per germline (reference sequence). The CDR3 totals 10 residues. Points on this clone: Distinct nucleotide sequences in the sample also encode this CDR3.

The specimen sequenced was naive CD4+ T cells sorted from blood. Subset reported: CD45RA+ positively selected. The origin of this receptor is a young man in good health. The J gene is TRBJ2-3, the V gene TRBV20-1; perhaps TRBD2 as D (5 bases). In nucleotides, the CDR3 is TGCAGTGCCTCGGGGGATACGCAGTATTTT. Its translation is CSASGDTQYF.